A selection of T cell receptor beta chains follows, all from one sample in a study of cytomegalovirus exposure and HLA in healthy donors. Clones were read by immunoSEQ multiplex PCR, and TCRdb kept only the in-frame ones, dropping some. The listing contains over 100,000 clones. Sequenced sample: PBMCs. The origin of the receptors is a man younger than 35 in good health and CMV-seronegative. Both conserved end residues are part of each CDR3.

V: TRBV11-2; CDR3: CASSSSQGGVDYGYTF
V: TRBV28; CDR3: CASLGNGDTQYF
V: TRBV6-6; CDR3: CASGPSSYEQYF
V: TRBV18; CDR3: CASSLARQDSGNTIYF
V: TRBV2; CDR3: CASSDRASSYNEQFF
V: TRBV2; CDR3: CASRLTSGGGLLNEQFF
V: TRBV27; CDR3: CASSPALAGTNYNEQFF
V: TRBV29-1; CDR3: CSVGGGYGTQKLFF
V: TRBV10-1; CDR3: CAIRGHLYGYTF
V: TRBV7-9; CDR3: CASSLGGHSAFF
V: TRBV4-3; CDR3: CASSQDQGTYEQYF
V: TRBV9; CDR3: CASSVASGGSEQYF
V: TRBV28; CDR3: CASSLSAGAYTEAFF
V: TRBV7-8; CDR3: CASSYTGLAGVNEQFF
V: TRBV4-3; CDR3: CASSQDRGQGYEQYF
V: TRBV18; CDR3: CASSGRAPYNEQFF
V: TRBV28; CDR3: CASSWTSYEQYF
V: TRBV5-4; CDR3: CASGQQGIDGELFF
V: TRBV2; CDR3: CASSDVRNQPQHF
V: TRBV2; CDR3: CASAGGSYNEQFF